This T cell receptor (beta chain) was captured by sequencing in a study of T cells expressing NK-cell markers. Reanalyzing the 5' RACE reads, TCRdb keeps one entry per CDR3 protein, without DNA. Reported are 440,000 or so distinct CDR3 sequences; the ten largest clones contain roughly 8%. Sequences were obtained from blood T cells: a sorted CD56 or NKG2C T cell subset, CD4+ or CD8+ T cells, or bulk PBMC T cells (not recorded which). The sequence came from a woman between 18 and 70 years old in good health.

CDR3: CSVGARLAEYEQYF. The rearrangement links TRBV20-1 to TRBJ2-7; the TCRdb call, TRBD2, lacks DNA for checking. Germline V gene lookup returns CDR1 DFQATT and CDR2 SNEGSKA (reference sequence). The CDR3 has 14 amino acids.